The clone carrying this T cell receptor (beta chain) was seen more than once but under ten times. What it binds is unknown. Individually, cDNA molecules had unique molecular identifiers attached to them. TCRdb re-analysed the 5' RACE reads in MiXCR, keeping a single row per CDR3 protein. The data contain 70,000 or so distinct CDR3 sequences, around 9.1% of them seen just once; the ten biggest clones take up about 7.1%. The CDR3 has 14 amino acids. Germline V gives CDR1 SEHNR, CDR2 FQNEAQ (reference sequence). The V end was cut by 5 bases, the J end by 10 bases, with 15 bases between. This entry comes from a study of early T cells in non-severe SARS-CoV-2 infection. Study as a whole: Chains stayed unpaired after sequencing of bulk RNA from unsorted whole blood. Study-wide results and limits: Private and CD4 specificities were missed by VDJdb matching, skewed to anti-spike CD8.

The sequencing used whole blood, collected at baseline. The chain links TRBV7-9 to TRBJ1-6; weak D call: TRBD1 (6 bases). The receptor was derived from an adult who was a healthcare worker with PCR-confirmed SARS-CoV-2 infection or an uninfected control (not recorded which). The DNA for the CDR3 is TGTGCCAGCAGCCCTCAGGGGCTGGGGTCACCCCTCCACTTT. Translating gives CASSPQGLGSPLHF.